A selection of T cell receptor beta chains follows, all from one sample in a study of shared clonotypes between healthy human individuals. Clones were sequenced by immunoSEQ multiplex PCR, and TCRdb holds only the in-frame ones, with some missing. This table has around 510,000 clones, approximately 95% appearing once. Sequences were obtained from naive CD4+ T cells sorted from blood. The receptors were gathered from a young woman in good health. Both conserved end residues are part of each CDR3. The D gene is left open where the match is weak. The size entry is marked missing in some rows and otherwise reads once, few, many or a size class.

abundance,v_gene,d_gene,j_gene,CDR3aa,CDR3nt
-,TRBV5-4,TRBD2,TRBJ2-2,CASSLRAGVSTGELFF,TGTGCCAGCAGCCTACGAGCGGGAGTCTCCACCGGGGAGCTGTTTTTT
once,TRBV30,-,TRBJ1-2,CAWRGAGKTLNYGYTF,TGTGCCTGGAGAGGGGCAGGGAAAACGCTTAACTATGGCTACACCTTC
few,TRBV7-9,-,TRBJ1-2,CASSLATGGNYGYTF,TGTGCCAGCAGCTTAGCGACCGGGGGTAACTATGGCTACACCTTC
-,TRBV7-9,TRBD2,TRBJ2-7,CASSLTSGSVYEQYF,TGTGCCAGCAGCTTAACTAGCGGGAGCGTCTACGAGCAGTACTTC
-,TRBV10-1,-,TRBJ2-2,CASSESSAATYGELFF,TGCGCCAGCAGTGAGTCTTCCGCAGCGACGTACGGGGAGCTGTTTTTT
-,TRBV2,-,TRBJ1-4,CASRGGLLYEKLFF,TGTGCCAGCAGGGGGGGGCTGTTGTATGAAAAACTGTTTTTT
-,TRBV2,-,TRBJ2-3,CASSDTDTQYF,TGTGCCAGCAGCGACACAGATACGCAGTATTTT
-,TRBV11-3,-,TRBJ1-1,CASSLVQGTEAFF,TGTGCCAGCAGCTTAGTACAGGGCACTGAAGCTTTCTTT
-,TRBV28,-,TRBJ2-1,CASSLGGYEQFF,TGTGCCAGCAGTTTAGGGGGCTATGAGCAGTTCTTC
-,TRBV7-2,-,TRBJ2-1,CASSFGSSSYNEQFF,TGTGCCAGCAGCTTTGGGAGCAGCTCCTACAATGAGCAGTTCTTC
-,TRBV6-5,TRBD2,TRBJ2-7,CASSRNPGLVGEYF,TGTGCCAGCAGCCGTAACCCGGGACTAGTCGGGGAGTACTTC
-,TRBV2,-,TRBJ1-4,CASRMGPAPEKLFF,TGTGCCAGCAGAATGGGTCCTGCCCCCGAAAAACTGTTTTTT
-,TRBV5-1,TRBD1,TRBJ1-2,CASSFKTGTDGYTF,TGCGCCAGCAGTTTTAAGACCGGGACAGATGGCTACACCTTC
-,TRBV7-3,TRBD1,TRBJ1-2,CASSPGTASNGYTF,TGTGCCAGCAGCCCCGGGACAGCAAGCAATGGCTACACCTTC
-,TRBV13,-,TRBJ2-3,CASSLVAVDTQYF,TGTGCCAGCAGCTTAGTGGCCGTAGATACGCAGTATTTT
-,TRBV5-1,-,TRBJ2-1,CASSTELTVPNRFF,TGCGCCAGCAGCACGGAACTAACAGTTCCCAACAGATTCTTC
-,TRBV10-3,-,TRBJ1-1,CAISAQNTEAFF,TGTGCCATCAGTGCACAGAACACTGAAGCTTTCTTT
-,TRBV5-4,-,TRBJ1-1,CASSLGRGTEAFF,TGTGCCAGCAGCTTGGGGCGGGGAACTGAAGCTTTCTTT
-,TRBV2,-,TRBJ1-4,CASRLGVQEKLFF,TGTGCCAGTCGATTGGGTGTGCAGGAAAAACTGTTTTTT
-,TRBV5-1,TRBD1,TRBJ2-7,CASSLYGGQVVYEQYF,TGCGCCAGCAGCTTATACGGGGGACAGGTGGTATACGAGCAGTACTTC
-,TRBV10-1,TRBD1,TRBJ2-7,CASSGQGGEQYF,TGCGCCAGCAGTGGACAGGGTGGAGAGCAGTACTTC
-,TRBV9,-,TRBJ1-2,CASSVADRPTYGYTF,TGTGCCAGCAGCGTCGCCGACCGGCCGACCTATGGCTACACCTTC
-,TRBV6-1,-,TRBJ2-5,CASISIGRQETQYF,TGTGCCAGCATTAGTATCGGGAGACAAGAGACCCAGTACTTC
-,TRBV5-1,TRBD2,TRBJ2-1,CASSLEVAGGYNEQFF,TGCGCCAGCAGCTTGGAAGTAGCGGGGGGCTACAATGAGCAGTTCTTC
-,TRBV25-1,-,TRBJ2-3,CASSRLLGGPDTQYF,TGTGCCAGCAGCCGGCTTTTGGGTGGCCCAGATACGCAGTATTTT
-,TRBV5-4,TRBD2,TRBJ2-3,CASRSLAGSTDTQYF,TGTGCCAGCAGGTCCCTAGCGGGCAGCACAGATACGCAGTATTTT
-,TRBV14,TRBD2,TRBJ2-7,CASSHETSGSYEQYF,TGTGCCAGCAGCCACGAGACTAGCGGCTCCTACGAGCAGTACTTC
-,TRBV4-1,-,TRBJ1-4,CASSRDRLNEKLFF,TGCGCCAGCAGCCGAGACAGGTTGAATGAAAAACTGTTTTTT
-,TRBV7-3,TRBD1,TRBJ2-2,CASSSGTGNTGELFF,TGTGCCAGCAGCTCCGGGACAGGGAACACCGGGGAGCTGTTTTTT
-,TRBV5-1,-,TRBJ1-3,CASSLGDSGNTIYF,TGCGCCAGCAGCTTAGGAGATTCTGGAAACACCATATATTTT
-,TRBV15,TRBD2,TRBJ2-4,CATSFGLAGGIGKNIQYF,TGTGCCACCAGCTTCGGACTAGCGGGAGGGATCGGCAAAAACATTCAGTACTTC
-,TRBV28,-,TRBJ2-1,CASSLSGPQSDEQFF,TGTGCCAGCAGTTTATCGGGACCACAAAGCGATGAGCAGTTCTTC
-,TRBV18,-,TRBJ2-3,CASRIRGTDTQYF,TGTGCCAGCCGGATTAGAGGCACAGATACGCAGTATTTT
-,TRBV19,TRBD1,TRBJ1-1,CASSIATGGNTEAFF,TGTGCCAGTAGTATAGCGACAGGGGGGAACACTGAAGCTTTCTTT
-,TRBV7-6,-,TRBJ2-2,CASSLEGGSNTGELFF,TGTGCCAGCAGCTTAGAAGGGGGTTCGAACACCGGGGAGCTGTTTTTT
-,TRBV6-4,-,TRBJ1-1,CASSAGRMNTEAFF,TGTGCCAGCAGTGCGGGACGGATGAACACTGAAGCTTTCTTT
-,TRBV27,-,TRBJ1-2,CASSSPTANYGYTF,TGTGCCAGCAGTTCCCCAACAGCGAACTATGGCTACACCTTC
-,TRBV27,-,TRBJ2-7,CASSYFRDTSYEQYF,TGTGCCAGCAGTTATTTCCGGGACACCTCCTACGAGCAGTACTTC
-,TRBV4-1,TRBD2,TRBJ2-1,CASSQEAGGVNEQFF,TGCGCCAGCAGCCAAGAAGCGGGAGGCGTAAATGAGCAGTTCTTC
-,TRBV5-1,-,TRBJ1-4,CASSLLGSGENEKLFF,TGCGCCAGCAGCTTGCTAGGGTCTGGGGAAAATGAAAAACTGTTTTTT
-,TRBV27,-,TRBJ2-5,CASSPLGVPQETQYF,TGTGCCAGCAGTCCCCTCGGGGTCCCACAAGAGACCCAGTACTTC
-,TRBV18,TRBD1,TRBJ1-2,CASSRTGGEGYTF,TGTGCCAGCTCAAGGACAGGGGGCGAGGGCTACACCTTC
-,TRBV2,-,TRBJ2-7,CASGRNPYEQYF,TGTGCCAGCGGGCGCAACCCCTACGAGCAGTACTTC
once,TRBV10-3,TRBD2,TRBJ2-2,CAISESGTINTGELFF,TGTGCCATCAGTGAGTCTGGGACTATCAACACCGGGGAGCTGTTTTTT
-,TRBV28,TRBD2,TRBJ2-1,CASSLLGSGRPYEQFF,TGTGCCAGCAGTTTATTAGGTAGCGGGAGGCCGTATGAGCAGTTCTTC
-,TRBV5-1,-,TRBJ2-7,CASSLDGKDYEQYF,TGCGCCAGCAGCTTGGACGGGAAAGACTACGAGCAGTACTTC
-,TRBV27,TRBD2,TRBJ2-3,CASSKTSGRWTDTQYF,TGTGCCAGCAGTAAGACTAGCGGGAGGTGGACAGATACGCAGTATTTT
-,TRBV19,TRBD2,TRBJ2-3,CATTESAGGEDTQYF,TGTGCCACCACGGAGTCGGCGGGAGGGGAAGATACGCAGTATTTT
-,TRBV5-1,-,TRBJ1-3,CASSLATGHAGNTIYF,TGCGCCAGCAGCTTGGCAACGGGGCATGCTGGAAACACCATATATTTT
-,TRBV7-9,TRBD2,TRBJ2-5,CASSLGLAGRETQYF,TGTGCCAGCAGCTTAGGGCTAGCGGGACGAGAGACCCAGTACTTC
-,TRBV5-1,-,TRBJ1-2,CASSTGLRDGYTF,TGCGCCAGCAGCACGGGACTGAGGGATGGCTACACCTTC
-,TRBV7-2,-,TRBJ2-6,CASSLSKAGANVLTF,TGTGCCAGCAGCTTATCCAAAGCTGGGGCCAACGTCCTGACTTTC
-,TRBV19,-,TRBJ2-1,CASSIPGGSSYNEQFF,TGTGCCAGTAGTATTCCCGGCGGAAGCTCCTACAATGAGCAGTTCTTC
-,TRBV5-1,TRBD2,TRBJ2-3,CASSLGAGEADTQYF,TGCGCCAGCAGCTTGGGAGCGGGAGAGGCAGATACGCAGTATTTT
-,TRBV7-6,-,TRBJ2-2,CASSLPLRATGELFF,TGTGCCAGCAGCCTCCCGCTCCGGGCAACCGGGGAGCTGTTTTTT
-,TRBV27,-,TRBJ2-6,CASSLVGAGANVLTF,TGTGCCAGCAGTTTAGTTGGGGCTGGGGCCAACGTCCTGACTTTC
-,TRBV29-1,-,TRBJ2-1,CSVEATLYNEQFF,TGCAGCGTTGAAGCGACACTCTACAATGAGCAGTTCTTC
-,TRBV7-8,TRBD2,TRBJ2-5,CASSPRGLAGVRQETQYF,TGTGCCAGCAGCCCAAGGGGGCTAGCGGGAGTGCGGCAAGAGACCCAGTACTTC
-,TRBV2,TRBD2,TRBJ2-7,CASTPGRTSGRTSYEQYF,TGTGCCAGCACCCCCGGGCGGACTAGCGGGAGGACCTCCTACGAGCAGTACTTC